The present entry profiles one T cell receptor beta chain with its context. Profiling relied on immunoSEQ multiplex PCR, and the TCRdb table lists in-frame clones only, not all of them. The sample holds roughly 120,000 clones, under 95% seen once. The sample comes from a study of control samples from healthy donors and cancer patients. This CDR3 comprises 15 residues. Germline loops: CDR1 GTSNPN, CDR2 SVGIG (reference sequence). J lost 4 bases, V lost 2 bases, and 10 bases had no gene match. Sequenced sample: PBMCs. The V gene is TRBV30, the J gene TRBJ1-2; 7 nucleotides match TRBD1. This clonotype was sampled from a man aged 50 to 59 with head and neck cancer. CDR3 residues: CAWSLQTGTAYGYTF. The DNA for the CDR3 is TGTGCCTGGAGTCTTCAAACCGGGACAGCCTATGGCTACACCTTC.